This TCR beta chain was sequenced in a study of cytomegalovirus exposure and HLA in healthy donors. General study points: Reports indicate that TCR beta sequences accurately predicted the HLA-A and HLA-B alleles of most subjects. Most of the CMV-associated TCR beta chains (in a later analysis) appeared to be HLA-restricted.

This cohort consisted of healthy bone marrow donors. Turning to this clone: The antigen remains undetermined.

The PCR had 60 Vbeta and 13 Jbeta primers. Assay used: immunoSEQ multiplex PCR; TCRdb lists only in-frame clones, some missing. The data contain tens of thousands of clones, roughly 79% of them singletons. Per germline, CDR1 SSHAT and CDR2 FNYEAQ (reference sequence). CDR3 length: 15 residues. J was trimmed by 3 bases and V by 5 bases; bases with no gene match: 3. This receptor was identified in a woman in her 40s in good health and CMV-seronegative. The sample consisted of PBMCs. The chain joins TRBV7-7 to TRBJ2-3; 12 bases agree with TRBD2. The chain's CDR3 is CASSPTSGGTDTQYF. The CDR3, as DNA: TGTGCCAGCAGCCCGACTAGCGGGGGAACAGATACGCAGTATTTT. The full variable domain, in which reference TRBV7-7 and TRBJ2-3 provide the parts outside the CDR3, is GAGVSQSPRYKVTKRGQDVTLRCDPISSHATLYWYQQALGQGPEFLTYFNYEAQPDKSGLPSDRFSAERPEGSISTLTIQRTEQRDSAMYRCASSPTSGGTDTQYFGPGTRLTVL.